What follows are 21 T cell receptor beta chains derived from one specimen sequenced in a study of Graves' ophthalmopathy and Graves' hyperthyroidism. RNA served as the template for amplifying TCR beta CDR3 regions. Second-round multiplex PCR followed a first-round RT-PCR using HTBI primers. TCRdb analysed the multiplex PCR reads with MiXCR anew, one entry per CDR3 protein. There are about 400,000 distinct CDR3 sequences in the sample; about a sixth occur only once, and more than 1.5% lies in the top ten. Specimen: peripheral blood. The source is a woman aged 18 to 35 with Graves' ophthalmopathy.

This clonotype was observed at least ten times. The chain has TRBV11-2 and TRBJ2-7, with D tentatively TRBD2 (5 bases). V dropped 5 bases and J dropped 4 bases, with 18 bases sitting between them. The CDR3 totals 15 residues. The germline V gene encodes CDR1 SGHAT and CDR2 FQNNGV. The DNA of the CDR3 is TGTGCCAGCAGCCCTAGCAGACCCACGGGGTACGAGCAGTACTTC. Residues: CASSPSRPTGYEQYF.

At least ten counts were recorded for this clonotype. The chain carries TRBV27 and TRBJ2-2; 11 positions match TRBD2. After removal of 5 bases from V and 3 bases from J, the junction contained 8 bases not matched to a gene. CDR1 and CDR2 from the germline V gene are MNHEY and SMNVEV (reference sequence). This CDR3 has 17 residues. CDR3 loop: CASSISTSGSYTGELFF. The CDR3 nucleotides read TGTGCCAGCAGTATCTCTACTAGCGGGAGTTACACCGGGGAGCTGTTTTTT.

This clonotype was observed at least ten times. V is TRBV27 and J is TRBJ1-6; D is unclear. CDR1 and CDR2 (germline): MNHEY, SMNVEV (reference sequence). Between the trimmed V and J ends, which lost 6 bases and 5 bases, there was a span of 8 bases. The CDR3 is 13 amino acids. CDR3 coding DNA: TGTGCCAGCAGACCGGGCGATAATTCACCCCTCCACTTT. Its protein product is CASRPGDNSPLHF.

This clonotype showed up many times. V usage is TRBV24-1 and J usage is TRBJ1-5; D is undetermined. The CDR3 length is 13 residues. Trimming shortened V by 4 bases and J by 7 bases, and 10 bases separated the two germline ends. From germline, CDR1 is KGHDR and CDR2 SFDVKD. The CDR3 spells CATSEGLSQPQHF. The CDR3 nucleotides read TGTGCCACCAGTGAAGGGTTATCGCAGCCCCAGCATTTT.

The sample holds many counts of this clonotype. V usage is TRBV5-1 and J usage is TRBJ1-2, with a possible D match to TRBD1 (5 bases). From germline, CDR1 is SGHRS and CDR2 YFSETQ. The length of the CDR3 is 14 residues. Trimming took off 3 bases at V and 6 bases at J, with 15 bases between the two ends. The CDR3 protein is CASSWGTDENGYTF. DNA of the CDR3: TGCGCCAGCAGCTGGGGGACGGATGAAAATGGCTACACCTTC.

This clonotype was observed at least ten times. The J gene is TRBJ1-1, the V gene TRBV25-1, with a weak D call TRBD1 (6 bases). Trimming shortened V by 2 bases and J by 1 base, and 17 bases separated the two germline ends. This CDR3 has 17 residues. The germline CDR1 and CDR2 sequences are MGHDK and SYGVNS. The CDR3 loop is CASSEDQGFVENTEAFF. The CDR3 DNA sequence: TGTGCCAGCAGTGAAGATCAGGGGTTCGTAGAGAACACTGAAGCTTTCTTT.

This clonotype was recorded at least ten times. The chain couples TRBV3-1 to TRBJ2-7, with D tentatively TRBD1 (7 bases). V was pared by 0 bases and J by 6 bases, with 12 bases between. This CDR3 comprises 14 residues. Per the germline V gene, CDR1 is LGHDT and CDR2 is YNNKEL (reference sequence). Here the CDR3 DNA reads TGTGCCAGCAGCCAAGACAGGGGGGCGCGCGAGCAGTACTTC. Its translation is CASSQDRGAREQYF.

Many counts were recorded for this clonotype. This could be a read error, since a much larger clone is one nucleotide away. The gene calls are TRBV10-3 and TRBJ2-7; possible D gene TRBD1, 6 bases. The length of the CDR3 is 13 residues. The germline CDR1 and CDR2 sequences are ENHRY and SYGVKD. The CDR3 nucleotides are TGTGCCGTCAGTGAGCTTTCCACAGGGAAGCAGTACTTC. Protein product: CAVSELSTGKQYF.

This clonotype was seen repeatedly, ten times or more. Here the CDR3 reads CSARDGSSPYTGELFF. CDR3 nucleotides: TGCAGTGCTAGAGACGGGTCTAGCCCTTACACCGGGGAGCTGTTTTTT. The rearrangement uses TRBV20-1 and TRBJ2-2; TRBD2 might be the D (5 bases). Trimming removed 0 bases from V and 3 bases from J, with 14 bases in between. The CDR3 covers 16 residues. CDR1 is DFQATT, CDR2 SNEGSKA, per germline (reference sequence).

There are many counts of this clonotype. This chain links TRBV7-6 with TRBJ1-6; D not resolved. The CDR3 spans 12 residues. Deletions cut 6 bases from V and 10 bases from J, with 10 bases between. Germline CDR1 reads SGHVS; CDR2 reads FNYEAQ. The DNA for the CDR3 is TGTGCCAGCAGTATTGGATCCTCACCCCTCCACTTT. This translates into CASSIGSSPLHF. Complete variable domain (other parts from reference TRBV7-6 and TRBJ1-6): GAGVSQSPRYKVTKRGQDVALRCDPISGHVSLYWYRQALGQGPEFLTYFNYEAQQDKSGLPNDRFSAERPEGSISTLTIQRTEQRDSAMYRCASSIGSSPLHFGNGTRLTVT.

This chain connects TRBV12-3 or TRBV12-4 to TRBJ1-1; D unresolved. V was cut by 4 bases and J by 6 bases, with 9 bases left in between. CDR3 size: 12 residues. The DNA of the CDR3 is TGTGCCAGCAGTTATCGATTCCCTGAAGCTTTCTTT. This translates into CASSYRFPEAFF.

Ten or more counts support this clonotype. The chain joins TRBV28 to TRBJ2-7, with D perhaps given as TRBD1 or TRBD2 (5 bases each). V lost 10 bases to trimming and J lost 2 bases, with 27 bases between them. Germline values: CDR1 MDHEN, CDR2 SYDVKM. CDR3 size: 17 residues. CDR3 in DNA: TGTGCCACCACGGCCCGGGGCCTTCGGCACCCCCCCTACGAGCAGTACTTC. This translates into CATTARGLRHPPYEQYF.

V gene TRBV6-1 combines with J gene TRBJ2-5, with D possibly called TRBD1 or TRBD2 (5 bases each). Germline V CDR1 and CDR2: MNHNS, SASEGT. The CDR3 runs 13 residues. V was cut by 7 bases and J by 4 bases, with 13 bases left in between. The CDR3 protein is CASTPWGTETQYF. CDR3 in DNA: TGTGCCAGCACCCCCTGGGGGACAGAGACCCAGTACTTC.

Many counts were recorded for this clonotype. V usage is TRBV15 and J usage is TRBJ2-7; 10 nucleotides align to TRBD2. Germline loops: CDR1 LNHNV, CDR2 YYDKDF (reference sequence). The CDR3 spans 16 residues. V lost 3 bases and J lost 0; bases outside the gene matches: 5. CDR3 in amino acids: CATSSGLADSSYEQYF. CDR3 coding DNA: TGTGCCACCAGCAGTGGACTAGCGGATAGCTCCTACGAGCAGTACTTC.

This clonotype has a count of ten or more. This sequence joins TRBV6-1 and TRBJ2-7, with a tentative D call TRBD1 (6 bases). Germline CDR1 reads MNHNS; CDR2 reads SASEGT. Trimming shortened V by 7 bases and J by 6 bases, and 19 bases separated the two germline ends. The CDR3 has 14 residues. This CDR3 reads CASNDRPLWGEQYF. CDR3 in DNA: TGTGCCAGCAACGACAGGCCGCTATGGGGCGAGCAGTACTTC.

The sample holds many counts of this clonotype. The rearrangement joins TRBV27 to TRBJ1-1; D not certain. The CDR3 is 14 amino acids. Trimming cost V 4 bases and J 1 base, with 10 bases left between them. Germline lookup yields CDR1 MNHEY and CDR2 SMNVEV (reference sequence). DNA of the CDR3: TGTGCCAGCAGTTCCTTAACACCGAACACTGAAGCTTTCTTT. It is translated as CASSSLTPNTEAFF.

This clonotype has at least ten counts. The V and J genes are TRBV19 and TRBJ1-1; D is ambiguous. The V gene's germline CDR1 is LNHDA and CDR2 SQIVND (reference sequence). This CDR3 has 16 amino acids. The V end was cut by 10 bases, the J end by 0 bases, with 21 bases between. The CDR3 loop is CATKNTGRFMNTEAFF. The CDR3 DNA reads TGTGCCACCAAGAACACCGGCAGATTTATGAACACTGAAGCTTTCTTT. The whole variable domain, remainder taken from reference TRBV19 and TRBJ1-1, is DGGITQSPKYLFRKEGQNVTLSCEQNLNHDAMYWYRQDPGQGLRLIYYSQIVNDFQKGDIAEGYSVSREKKESFPLTVTSAQKNPTAFYLCATKNTGRFMNTEAFFGQGTRLTVV.

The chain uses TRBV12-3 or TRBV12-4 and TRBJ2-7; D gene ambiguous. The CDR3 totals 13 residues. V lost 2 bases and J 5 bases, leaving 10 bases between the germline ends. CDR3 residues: CASSLFIDHEQYF. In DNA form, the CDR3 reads TGTGCCAGCAGTTTATTCATCGACCACGAGCAGTACTTC.

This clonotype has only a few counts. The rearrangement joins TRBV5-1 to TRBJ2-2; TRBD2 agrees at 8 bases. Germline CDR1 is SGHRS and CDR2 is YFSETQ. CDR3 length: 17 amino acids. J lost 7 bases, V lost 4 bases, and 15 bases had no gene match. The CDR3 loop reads CASSPGRGLDRVGELFF. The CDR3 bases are TGCGCCAGCAGCCCCGGCCGGGGACTAGATCGGGTCGGGGAGCTGTTTTTT.

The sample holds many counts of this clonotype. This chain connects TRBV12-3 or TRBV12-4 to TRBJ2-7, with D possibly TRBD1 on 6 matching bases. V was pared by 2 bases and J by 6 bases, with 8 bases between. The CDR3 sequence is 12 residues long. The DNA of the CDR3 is TGTGCCAGCAGTTTAAGGACAGTCGAGCAGTACTTC. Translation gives CASSLRTVEQYF.

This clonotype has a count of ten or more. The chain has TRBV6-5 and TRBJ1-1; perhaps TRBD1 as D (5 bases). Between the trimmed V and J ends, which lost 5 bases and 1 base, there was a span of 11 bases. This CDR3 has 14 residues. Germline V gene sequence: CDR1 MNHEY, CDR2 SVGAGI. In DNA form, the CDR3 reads TGTGCCAGCAGTCCATTCCAGGGGAACACTGAAGCTTTCTTT. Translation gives CASSPFQGNTEAFF.